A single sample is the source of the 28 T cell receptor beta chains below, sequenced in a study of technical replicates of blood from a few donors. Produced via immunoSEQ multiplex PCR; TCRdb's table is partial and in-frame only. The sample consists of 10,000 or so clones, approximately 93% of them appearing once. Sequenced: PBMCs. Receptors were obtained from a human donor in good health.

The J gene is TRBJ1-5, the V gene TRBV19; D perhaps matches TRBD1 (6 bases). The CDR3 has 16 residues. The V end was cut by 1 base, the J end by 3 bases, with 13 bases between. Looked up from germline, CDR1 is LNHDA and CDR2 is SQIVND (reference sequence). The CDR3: CASSIGGRGFNQPQHF. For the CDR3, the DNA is TGTGCCAGTAGTATAGGGGGCAGGGGTTTCAATCAGCCCCAGCATTTT. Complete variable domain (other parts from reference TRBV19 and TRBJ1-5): DGGITQSPKYLFRKEGQNVTLSCEQNLNHDAMYWYRQDPGQGLRLIYYSQIVNDFQKGDIAEGYSVSREKKESFPLTVTSAQKNPTAFYLCASSIGGRGFNQPQHFGDGTRLSIL.

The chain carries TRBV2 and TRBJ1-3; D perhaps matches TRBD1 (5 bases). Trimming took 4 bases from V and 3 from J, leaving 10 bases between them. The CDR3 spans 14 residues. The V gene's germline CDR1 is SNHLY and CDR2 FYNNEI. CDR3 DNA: TGTGCCAGCAGTGGGGGGGTAGTTGGAAACACCATATATTTT. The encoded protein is CASSGGVVGNTIYF.

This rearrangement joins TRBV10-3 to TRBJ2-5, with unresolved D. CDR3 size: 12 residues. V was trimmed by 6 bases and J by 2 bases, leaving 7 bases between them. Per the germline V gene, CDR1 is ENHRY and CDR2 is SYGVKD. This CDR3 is CAISPQQETQYF. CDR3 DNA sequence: TGTGCCATCAGCCCACAGCAAGAGACCCAGTACTTC.

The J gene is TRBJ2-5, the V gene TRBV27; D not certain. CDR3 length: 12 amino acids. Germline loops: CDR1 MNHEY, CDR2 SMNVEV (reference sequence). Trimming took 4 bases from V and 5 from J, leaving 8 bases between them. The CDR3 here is CASSSLGETQYF. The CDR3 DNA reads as TGTGCCAGCAGTTCGCTCGGGGAGACCCAGTACTTC.

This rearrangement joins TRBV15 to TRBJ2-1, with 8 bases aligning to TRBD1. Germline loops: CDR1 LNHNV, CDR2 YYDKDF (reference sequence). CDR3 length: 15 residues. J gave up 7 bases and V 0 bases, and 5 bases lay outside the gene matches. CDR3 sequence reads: CATSRDQGAGNEQFF. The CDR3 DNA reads TGTGCCACCAGCAGAGATCAGGGGGCGGGTAATGAGCAGTTCTTC.

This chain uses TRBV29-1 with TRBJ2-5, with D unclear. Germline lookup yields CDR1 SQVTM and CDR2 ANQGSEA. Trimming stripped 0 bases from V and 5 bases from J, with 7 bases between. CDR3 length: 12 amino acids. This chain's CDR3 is CSVEESRETQYF. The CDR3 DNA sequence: TGCAGCGTTGAAGAGAGTCGGGAGACCCAGTACTTC.

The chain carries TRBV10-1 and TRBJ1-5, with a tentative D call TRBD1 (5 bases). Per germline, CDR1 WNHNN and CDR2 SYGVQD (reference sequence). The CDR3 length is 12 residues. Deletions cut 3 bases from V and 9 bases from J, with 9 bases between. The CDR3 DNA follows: TGCGCCAGCAGTGAACCGGGGGGGCCCCAGCATTTT. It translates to CASSEPGGPQHF.

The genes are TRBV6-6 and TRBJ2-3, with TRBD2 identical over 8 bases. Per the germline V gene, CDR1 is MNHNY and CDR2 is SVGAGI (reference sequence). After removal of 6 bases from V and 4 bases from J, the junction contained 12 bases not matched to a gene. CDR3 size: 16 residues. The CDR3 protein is CASRGTSSSSADTQYF. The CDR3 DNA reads TGTGCCAGCAGGGGGACTAGTAGTTCCAGCGCAGATACGCAGTATTTT.

The CDR3 DNA sequence: TGTGCCAGCAGCTTAGGGGGCGGGAGTGACGAGCAGTACTTC. Amino acids: CASSLGGGSDEQYF. This rearrangement joins TRBV7-6 to TRBJ2-7; 7 nucleotides match TRBD2. The ends lost 1 base at V and 5 bases at J; junction bases unmatched: 5. The CDR3 extends over 14 amino acids. CDR1 and CDR2 (germline): SGHVS, FNYEAQ.

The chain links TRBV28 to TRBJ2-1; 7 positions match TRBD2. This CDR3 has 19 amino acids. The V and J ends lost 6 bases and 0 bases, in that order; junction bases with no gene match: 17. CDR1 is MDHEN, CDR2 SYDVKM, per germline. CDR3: CASSLLGTGGSSSYNEQFF. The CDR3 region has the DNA TGTGCCAGCAGCCTCCTGGGGACGGGAGGATCGAGCTCCTACAATGAGCAGTTCTTC.

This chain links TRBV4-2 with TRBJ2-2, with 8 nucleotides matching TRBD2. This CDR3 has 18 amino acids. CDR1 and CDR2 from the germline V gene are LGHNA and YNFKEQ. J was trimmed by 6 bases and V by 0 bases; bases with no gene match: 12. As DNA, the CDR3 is TGTGCCAGCAGCCAAGAAGTACCGGGAGGGCCTTTTGCCGGGGAGCTGTTTTTT. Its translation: CASSQEVPGGPFAGELFF.

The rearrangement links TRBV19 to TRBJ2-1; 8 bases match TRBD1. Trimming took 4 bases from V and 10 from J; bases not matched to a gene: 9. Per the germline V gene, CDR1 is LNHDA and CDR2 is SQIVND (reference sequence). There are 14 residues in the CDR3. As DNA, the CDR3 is TGTGCCAGTAGTACCCTTCAGGGGGCGGAGGAGCAGTTCTTC. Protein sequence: CASSTLQGAEEQFF.

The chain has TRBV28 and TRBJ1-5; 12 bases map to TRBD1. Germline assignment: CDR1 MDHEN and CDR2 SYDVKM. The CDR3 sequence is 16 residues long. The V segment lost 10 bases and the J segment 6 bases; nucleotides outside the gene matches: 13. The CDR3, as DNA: TGTGCCATCTTAGAGGGGACAGGGGGCGCGGGTCAGCCCCAGCATTTT. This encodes CAILEGTGGAGQPQHF.

The CDR3 nucleotides read TGTGCCAGCTCATCGACTAGCGGGAGGGCCAGGGATGAGCAGTTCTTC. This gives the protein CASSSTSGRARDEQFF. V is TRBV18 and J is TRBJ2-1; TRBD2 agrees at 14 bases. CDR1 KGHSH and CDR2 LQKENI come from the germline V gene. V lost 5 bases and J lost 8; bases outside the gene matches: 8. The CDR3 extends over 16 amino acids.

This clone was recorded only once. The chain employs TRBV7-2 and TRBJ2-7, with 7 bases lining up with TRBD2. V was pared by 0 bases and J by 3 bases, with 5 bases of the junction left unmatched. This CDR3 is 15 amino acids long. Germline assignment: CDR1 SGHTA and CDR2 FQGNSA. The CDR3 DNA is TGTGCCAGCAGCTTAGCAGGGCTAGCGGACTACGAGCAGTACTTC. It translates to CASSLAGLADYEQYF.

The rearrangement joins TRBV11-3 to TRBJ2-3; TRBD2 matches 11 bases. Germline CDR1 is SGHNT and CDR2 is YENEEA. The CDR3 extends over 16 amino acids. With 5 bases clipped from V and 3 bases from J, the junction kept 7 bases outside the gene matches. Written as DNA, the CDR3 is TGTGCCAGCAGCCGTGGGACTAGCGGCGGTACAGATACGCAGTATTTT. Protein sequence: CASSRGTSGGTDTQYF.

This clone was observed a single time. The CDR3 reads CASSSRGLEKLFF. The DNA of the CDR3 is TGTGCCAGCAGCTCCAGGGGGCTTGAAAAACTGTTTTTT. The rearrangement uses TRBV7-2 and TRBJ1-4; 8 bases match TRBD1. The germline gives CDR1 SGHTA, CDR2 FQGNSA. V lost 4 bases, J lost 7 bases, and 2 bases stayed unmatched. CDR3 length equals 13 residues.

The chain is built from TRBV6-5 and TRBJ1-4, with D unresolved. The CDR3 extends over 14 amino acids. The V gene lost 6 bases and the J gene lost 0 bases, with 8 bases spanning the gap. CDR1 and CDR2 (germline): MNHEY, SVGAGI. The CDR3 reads CASSRLATNEKLFF. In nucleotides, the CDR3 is TGTGCCAGCAGCCGACTTGCAACTAATGAAAAACTGTTTTTT.

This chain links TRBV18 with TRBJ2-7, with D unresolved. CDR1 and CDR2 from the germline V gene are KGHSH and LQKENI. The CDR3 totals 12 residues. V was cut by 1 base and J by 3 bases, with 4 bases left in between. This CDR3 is CASSPLGYEQYF. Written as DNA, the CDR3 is TGTGCCAGCTCACCACTCGGCTACGAGCAGTACTTC.

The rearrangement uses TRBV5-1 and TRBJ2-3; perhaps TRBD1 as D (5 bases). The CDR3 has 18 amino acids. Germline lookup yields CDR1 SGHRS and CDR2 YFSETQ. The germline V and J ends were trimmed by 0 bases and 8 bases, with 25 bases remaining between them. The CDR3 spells CASSLEGVSGRAGVTQYF. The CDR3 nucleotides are TGCGCCAGCAGCTTGGAAGGGGTCAGTGGCAGGGCAGGAGTTACGCAGTATTTT.

The CDR3 sequence is CASGPGGNSGELFF. The CDR3 DNA reads as TGTGCCAGCGGACCCGGAGGAAACTCCGGGGAGCTGTTTTTT. The J gene is TRBJ2-2, the V gene TRBV11-3; possibly TRBD2 for D (5 bases). Trimming removed 8 bases at V and 6 bases at J, with 16 bases between. CDR1 is SGHNT, CDR2 YENEEA, per germline. There are 14 residues in the CDR3.

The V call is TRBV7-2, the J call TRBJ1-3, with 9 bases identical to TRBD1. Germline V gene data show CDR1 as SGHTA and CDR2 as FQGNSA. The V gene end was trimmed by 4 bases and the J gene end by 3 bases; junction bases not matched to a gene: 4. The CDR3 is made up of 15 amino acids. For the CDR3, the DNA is TGTGCCAGCAGCTGGGACAGGGCCATTGGAAACACCATATATTTT. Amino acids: CASSWDRAIGNTIYF.

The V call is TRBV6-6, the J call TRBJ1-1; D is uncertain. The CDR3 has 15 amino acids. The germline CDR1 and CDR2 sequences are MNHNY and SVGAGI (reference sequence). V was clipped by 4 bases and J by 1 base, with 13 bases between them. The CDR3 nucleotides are TGTGCCAGCAGTTTCTCCGGGGTAGCGAACACTGAAGCTTTCTTT. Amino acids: CASSFSGVANTEAFF.

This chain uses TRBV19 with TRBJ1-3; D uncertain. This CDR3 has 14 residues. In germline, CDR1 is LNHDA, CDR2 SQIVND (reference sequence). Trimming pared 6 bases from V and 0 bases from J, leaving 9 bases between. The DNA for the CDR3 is TGTGCCAGTAGGAGCGGTGACTCTGGAAACACCATATATTTT. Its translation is CASRSGDSGNTIYF.

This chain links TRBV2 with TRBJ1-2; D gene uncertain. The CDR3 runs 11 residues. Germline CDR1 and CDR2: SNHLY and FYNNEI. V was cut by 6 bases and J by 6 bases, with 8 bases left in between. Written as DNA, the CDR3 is TGTGCCAGCAGAGAGTCACATGGCTACACCTTC. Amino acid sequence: CASRESHGYTF.

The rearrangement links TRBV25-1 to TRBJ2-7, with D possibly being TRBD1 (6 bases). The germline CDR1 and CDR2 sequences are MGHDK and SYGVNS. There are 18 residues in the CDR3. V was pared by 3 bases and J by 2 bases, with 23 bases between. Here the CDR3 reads CASSEVGKTGIRTYEQYF. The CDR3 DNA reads TGTGCCAGCAGTGAGGTGGGTAAGACAGGCATCCGGACCTACGAGCAGTACTTC.

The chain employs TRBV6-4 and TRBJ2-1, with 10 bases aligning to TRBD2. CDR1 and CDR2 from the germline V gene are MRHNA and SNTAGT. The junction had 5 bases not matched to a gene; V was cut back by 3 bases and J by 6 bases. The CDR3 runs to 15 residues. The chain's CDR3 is CASSELAGERNEQFF. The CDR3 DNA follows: TGTGCCAGCAGTGAGCTAGCGGGAGAGCGCAATGAGCAGTTCTTC.

The CDR3 spells CASTAGKAGANVLTF. Written as DNA, the CDR3 is TGTGCCAGCACCGCCGGGAAAGCCGGGGCCAACGTCCTGACTTTC. The rearrangement joins TRBV6-5 to TRBJ2-6; the D gene is possibly TRBD2 (5 bases). The V end was cut by 7 bases, the J end by 4 bases, with 14 bases between. There are 15 residues in the CDR3. Germline V lookup: CDR1 MNHEY, CDR2 SVGAGI.